The T cell receptor beta chain described here comes from a study of T cells in Graves' hyperthyroidism and ophthalmopathy. The study's findings and limits: Most thyroid clonotypes with frequency above 0.001 were detected in blood.

Amplification yielded TCR beta CDR3 regions, with RNA transcripts as the source. HTBI primers drove first-round RT-PCR of the TCR CDR3. TCRdb processed the multiplex PCR reads anew with MiXCR; each CDR3 protein has one entry. Seen here are about 560,000 distinct CDR3 sequences, around 17% observed once, and the top ten hold around a sixth. About this clonotype itself: Its antigen is as yet unknown.

The CDR3 length is 15 residues. Losses at the gene ends were 4 bases for V and 4 bases for J; bases not matched to a gene: 6. CDR1 MGHDK and CDR2 SYGVNS come from the germline V gene. This clonotype originated in a young woman with Graves' hyperthyroidism. The rearrangement uses TRBV25-1 and TRBJ2-7, with 11 positions matching TRBD1. The sample was blood. CDR3 loop: CASSGWDRGAYEQYF. The CDR3, as DNA: TGTGCCAGCAGTGGCTGGGACAGGGGGGCTTACGAGCAGTACTTC.